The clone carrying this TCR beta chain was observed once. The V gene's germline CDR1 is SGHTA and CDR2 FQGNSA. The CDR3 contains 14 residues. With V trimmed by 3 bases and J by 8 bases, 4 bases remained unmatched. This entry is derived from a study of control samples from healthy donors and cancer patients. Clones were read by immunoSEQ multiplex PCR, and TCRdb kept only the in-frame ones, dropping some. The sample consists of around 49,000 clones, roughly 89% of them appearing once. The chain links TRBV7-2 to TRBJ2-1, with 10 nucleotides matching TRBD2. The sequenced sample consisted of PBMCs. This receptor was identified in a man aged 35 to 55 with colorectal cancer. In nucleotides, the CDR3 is TGTGCCAGCAGCTTGGCTAGCGGGAGAGATGAGCAGTTCTTC. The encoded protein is CASSLASGRDEQFF. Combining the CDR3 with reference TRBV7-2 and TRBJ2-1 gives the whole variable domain GAGVSQSPSNKVTEKGKDVELRCDPISGHTALYWYRQSLGQGLEFLIYFQGNSAPDKSGLPSDRFSAERTGGSVSTLTIQRTQQEDSAVYLCASSLASGRDEQFFGPGTRLTVL.